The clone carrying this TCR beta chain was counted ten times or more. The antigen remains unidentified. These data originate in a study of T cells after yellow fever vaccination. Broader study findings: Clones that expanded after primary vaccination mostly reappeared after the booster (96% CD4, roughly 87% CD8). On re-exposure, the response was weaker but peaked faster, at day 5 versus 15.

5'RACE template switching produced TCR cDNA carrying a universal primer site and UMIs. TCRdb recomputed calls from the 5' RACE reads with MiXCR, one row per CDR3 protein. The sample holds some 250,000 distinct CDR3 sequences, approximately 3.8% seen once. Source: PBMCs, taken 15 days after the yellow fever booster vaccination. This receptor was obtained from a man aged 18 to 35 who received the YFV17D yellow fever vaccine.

The CDR3 coding sequence is TGTGCCAGCAGGACAGGGGGCTCAACTGAAGCTTTCTTT. The encoded protein is CASRTGGSTEAFF. The rearrangement uses TRBV12-3 or TRBV12-4 and TRBJ1-1, with 10 bases aligning to TRBD1. The CDR3 spans 13 residues. V lost 6 bases and J lost 5; bases outside the gene matches: 3.